These 2 T cell receptor beta chains originate from one sample sequenced in a study of cytomegalovirus exposure and HLA in healthy donors. Sequencing was performed with immunoSEQ multiplex PCR; in TCRdb, only in-frame clones are kept and a portion is missing. This sample has over 110,000 clones, with roughly nine tenths found just once. Source material: PBMCs. The source is a man between 18 and 29 years old in good health and CMV-seronegative.

The chain joins TRBV28 to TRBJ2-4; 8 bases are a match to TRBD2. Trimming cost V 6 bases and J 7 bases; bases outside gene matches: 14. Germline assignment: CDR1 MDHEN and CDR2 SYDVKM. This CDR3 contains 16 residues. The DNA of the CDR3 is TGTGCCAGCAGCCCGAGAATGAGCGGGAGTGCGAACATTCAGTACTTC. This sequence encodes CASSPRMSGSANIQYF.

This sequence joins TRBV27 and TRBJ2-7; D remains unclear. The CDR3 spans 13 residues. CDR1 and CDR2 (germline): MNHEY, SMNVEV (reference sequence). The germline V and J ends were trimmed by 2 bases and 3 bases, with 8 bases remaining between them. The CDR3 protein is CASSLVGNYEQYF. The CDR3 DNA follows: TGTGCCAGCAGTTTAGTTGGCAACTACGAGCAGTACTTC.